This T cell receptor (beta chain) was sequenced for a study of T cells after yellow fever vaccination. Study conclusions and caveats: Shared CD4/CD8 clonotypes were a small share, likely from convergent recombination.

On this clonotype: The antigen remains undetermined.

A universal primer site and UMIs were added as TCR cDNA was made by 5'RACE template switching. TCRdb re-called the 5' RACE reads with MiXCR, one entry per CDR3 protein. The table has hundreds of thousands of distinct CDR3 sequences, around an eighth seen once. The length of the CDR3 is 12 residues. The germline CDR1 and CDR2 sequences are DFQATT and SNEGSKA (reference sequence). Unmatched junction bases numbered 1, after V lost 5 bases and J lost 3 bases. The receptor comes from a man aged 30 to 45 who received the YFV17D yellow fever vaccine. The chain is built from TRBV20-1 and TRBJ2-7; TRBD2 matches at 10 bases. The sequences come from PBMCs, collected on the day of the yellow fever booster vaccination. CDR3: CSAPSGSYEQYF. CDR3 bases: TGCAGTGCTCCTAGCGGGAGCTACGAGCAGTACTTC.